Sequencing of this T cell receptor (beta chain) was carried out in a study of cytomegalovirus exposure and HLA in healthy donors. Study information: It was reported in a later analysis that the roughly 120 validation repertoires used the same platform as the 650 to 800 first-cohort repertoires. The study's findings and limits: Subsequent analysis revealed that first-cohort TCR clusters tended to co-occur in the 110 or so validation repertoires. There were some public TCRs occurring in many donors, but most TCR sequences were rare.

The length of the CDR3 is 15 residues. CDR1 and CDR2 from the germline V gene are LNHDA and SQIVND (reference sequence). Trimming took 2 bases from V and 8 from J, leaving 16 bases between them. Notes on this clone: Its target is not known.

The donors were members of the validation cohort, which comprised about 120 subjects and was separate from the first cohort of some 680 subjects. Method: immunoSEQ multiplex PCR; TCRdb's copy keeps in-frame clones and lacks some. This sample has a few hundred thousand clones, with 86% found just once. Sequenced sample: PBMCs. V usage is TRBV19 and J usage is TRBJ2-1; D gene unclear. The origin of this receptor is a woman in her late teens or twenties in good health and CMV-seronegative. Here the CDR3 DNA reads TGTGCCAGTAGTATACAGGCGCTGGATCCCGATGAGCAGTTCTTC. Translation: CASSIQALDPDEQFF.